A single sample gave rise to the 27 T cell receptor beta chains below, sequenced in a study of CD8 T cells in Susac syndrome. Reverse transcription of roughly 0.5 to 1 ug RNA was carried out with random hexamers. Each CDR3 protein is one row after TCRdb ran MiXCR on the immunoSEQ multiplex PCR reads. This sample yields about 140,000 distinct CDR3 sequences, of which more than 85% are seen a single time; about 0.15% belongs to the top ten. The sequencing input was CD4+ T cells from PBMCs. The source of these receptors is a human donor with Susac syndrome.

The chain links TRBV5-1 to TRBJ2-1, with 11 bases that match TRBD2. The J segment lost 3 bases and the V segment lost 0 bases, leaving 8 bases of the junction unmatched. This CDR3 contains 18 residues. CDR1 SGHRS and CDR2 YFSETQ come from the germline V gene. DNA for the CDR3: TGCGCCAGCAGCTTGGTTGGGGGGGGACTAGCGGACTACAATGAGCAGTTCTTC. Its translation: CASSLVGGGLADYNEQFF.

The chain employs TRBV7-9 and TRBJ1-5, with D unresolved. V lost 5 bases and J lost 6, with 11 bases in between. This CDR3 spans 13 amino acids. Germline values: CDR1 SEHNR, CDR2 FQNEAQ (reference sequence). CDR3 amino acids: CASSLLDAQPQHF. The CDR3 DNA is TGTGCCAGCAGCCTCTTGGATGCTCAGCCCCAGCATTTT.

The V gene is TRBV9, the J gene TRBJ2-1, with D unclear. The germline gives CDR1 SGDLS, CDR2 YYNGEE. This CDR3 has 14 amino acids. V was clipped by 3 bases and J by 9 bases, with 16 bases between them. CDR3 protein: CASSAQRAGVEQFF. The CDR3 DNA follows: TGTGCCAGCAGCGCCCAACGCGCCGGTGTTGAGCAGTTCTTC.

The chain links TRBV2 to TRBJ1-1, with D possibly being TRBD1 (5 bases). Germline CDR1 SNHLY, CDR2 FYNNEI. This CDR3 contains 13 residues. Trimming removed 6 bases from V and 3 bases from J, with 11 bases in between. The CDR3 here is CASSGDAHTEAFF. The CDR3 DNA sequence: TGTGCCAGCAGCGGGGACGCCCACACTGAAGCTTTCTTT.

The chain recombines TRBV28 with TRBJ2-1; 7 bases match TRBD2. Germline CDR1 reads MDHEN; CDR2 reads SYDVKM. The CDR3 runs to 15 residues. The V segment lost 7 bases and the J segment 1 base; nucleotides outside the gene matches: 7. The CDR3 loop reads CASTVGGGSYNEQFF. CDR3 sequence (DNA): TGTGCCAGCACGGTGGGGGGAGGGTCCTACAATGAGCAGTTCTTC.

The chain uses TRBV13 and TRBJ2-7, with D unclear. V lost 0 bases and J lost 0, with 6 bases in between. CDR3 length: 14 amino acids. Germline assignment: CDR1 PRHDT and CDR2 FYEKMQ (reference sequence). CDR3 residues: CASSLGRVSYEQYF. The DNA of the CDR3 is TGTGCCAGCAGCTTAGGGAGAGTCTCCTACGAGCAGTACTTC.

The chain couples TRBV7-9 to TRBJ1-5; tentatively, D is TRBD1 (6 bases). Germline lookup yields CDR1 SEHNR and CDR2 FQNEAQ (reference sequence). The CDR3 loop spans 15 amino acids. V was trimmed by 3 bases and J by 6 bases, leaving 15 bases between them. CDR3: CASSFQGSGPQPQHF. CDR3 nucleotides: TGTGCCAGCAGCTTTCAGGGGTCGGGCCCTCAGCCCCAGCATTTT.

The rearrangement uses TRBV20-1 and TRBJ1-1; D remains unclear. The CDR3 sequence is 14 residues long. CDR1 and CDR2 from the germline V gene are DFQATT and SNEGSKA (reference sequence). CDR3 sequence: CSSFGSGLNTEAFF. The CDR3, as DNA: TGCAGCTCTTTTGGATCCGGGCTGAACACTGAAGCTTTCTTT.

The genes are TRBV30 and TRBJ1-1; no clear D. This CDR3 has 11 amino acids. The germline V and J ends were trimmed by 1 base and 8 bases, with 8 bases remaining between them. Germline V gene data show CDR1 as GTSNPN and CDR2 as SVGIG (reference sequence). The CDR3 nucleotides are TGTGCCTGGAGTGGCGCTAGGGAAGCTTTCTTT. It is translated as CAWSGAREAFF.

This clonotype appeared once. The chain is built from TRBV29-1 and TRBJ2-4; possibly TRBD1 for D (7 bases). Trimming took off 4 bases at V and 6 bases at J, with 19 bases between the two ends. Germline V CDR1 and CDR2: SQVTM, ANQGSEA. This CDR3 comprises 15 residues. CDR3 sequence (DNA): TGCAGCGTTGTCTACCAGGGGCAGGGGGGAAACATTCAGTACTTC. Encoded protein: CSVVYQGQGGNIQYF.

The chain carries TRBV4-3 and TRBJ2-7, with D maybe TRBD1 (5 bases). V lost 1 base and J 2 bases, leaving 9 bases between the germline ends. CDR3 size: 14 residues. Germline V gene lookup returns CDR1 LGHNA and CDR2 YSLEER. The CDR3 nucleotides read TGCGCCAGCAGCCAAGTGCAGGGCCCCTACGAGCAGTACTTC. Translation: CASSQVQGPYEQYF.

V usage is TRBV5-1 and J usage is TRBJ1-1; tentative D call: TRBD1 (6 bases). V was pared by 1 base and J by 5 bases, with 9 bases between. The germline V gene has CDR1 SGHRS and CDR2 YFSETQ. The CDR3 covers 13 residues. CDR3 sequence (DNA): TGCGCCAGCAGCTTGACAGGGAGTACTGAAGCTTTCTTT. Amino acid sequence: CASSLTGSTEAFF.

This clonotype occurred once. The CDR3: CSVGSGSSLGEQFF. DNA of the CDR3: TGCAGCGTTGGGTCGGGTTCCTCGTTGGGTGAGCAGTTCTTC. The V gene is TRBV29-1, the J gene TRBJ2-1; D not resolved. The CDR3 contains 14 residues. Germline-derived CDR1 and CDR2 are SQVTM and ANQGSEA. V dropped 4 bases and J dropped 9 bases, with 19 bases sitting between them.

The genes are TRBV29-1 and TRBJ2-1, with TRBD2 matching 7 bases. The junction had 6 bases not matched to a gene; V was cut back by 8 bases and J by 2 bases. Germline loops: CDR1 SQVTM, CDR2 ANQGSEA. CDR3 length: 13 residues. In DNA, the CDR3 is TGCAGCCTGATTGGACTAGCCTACAATGAGCAGTTCTTC. Translation gives CSLIGLAYNEQFF.

The chain is built from TRBV6-5 and TRBJ2-7; D perhaps matches TRBD1 (5 bases). CDR3 size: 15 residues. V gave up 0 bases and J gave up 1 base, with 10 bases separating them. Germline CDR1 reads MNHEY; CDR2 reads SVGAGI. The CDR3 here is CASSYSNRGSYEQYF. Here the CDR3 DNA reads TGTGCCAGCAGTTACTCGAATAGGGGTTCCTACGAGCAGTACTTC.

The chain uses TRBV30 and TRBJ2-3; TRBD2 agrees at 10 bases. The CDR3 runs 17 residues. The V gene end was trimmed by 0 bases and the J gene end by 1 base; junction bases not matched to a gene: 7. The germline V gene encodes CDR1 GTSNPN and CDR2 SVGIG (reference sequence). The CDR3 DNA reads TGTGCCTGGAGTGTAATTTGGCTAGCGGGAGGCACAGATACGCAGTATTTT. This sequence encodes CAWSVIWLAGGTDTQYF.

The chain combines TRBV28 with TRBJ1-5; no clear D. V lost 4 bases and J lost 3, with 7 bases in between. The CDR3 sequence is 13 residues long. Germline V gives CDR1 MDHEN, CDR2 SYDVKM. The CDR3 region is CASSYPPNQPQHF. The CDR3 bases are TGTGCCAGCAGTTATCCCCCCAATCAGCCCCAGCATTTT.

The genes are TRBV12-3 or TRBV12-4 and TRBJ1-1; 11 positions match TRBD1. J was trimmed by 10 bases and V by 7 bases; bases with no gene match: 8. The CDR3 has 13 residues. CDR3 bases: TGTGCCAGCACCCCCGGACAGGGGGCGAGAGCTTTCTTT. Translation gives CASTPGQGARAFF.

The chain has TRBV20-1 and TRBJ1-2; possible D gene TRBD1, 5 bases. The germline CDR1 and CDR2 sequences are DFQATT and SNEGSKA (reference sequence). The CDR3 is 12 amino acids. V was shortened by 6 bases and J by 6 bases, with 14 bases between the two germline ends. The CDR3 sequence: CSAPGPIHGYTF. CDR3 nucleotides: TGCAGTGCACCGGGACCAATCCATGGCTACACCTTC.

The gene calls are TRBV2 and TRBJ2-1, with D tentatively TRBD2 (5 bases). The germline gives CDR1 SNHLY, CDR2 FYNNEI. The CDR3 length is 15 residues. V was trimmed by 6 bases and J by 2 bases, leaving 14 bases between them. The CDR3 reads CASREVILPYNEQFF. CDR3 nucleotides: TGTGCCAGCAGGGAGGTAATACTCCCCTACAATGAGCAGTTCTTC. Filled out from reference TRBV2 and TRBJ2-1, the complete variable domain reads EPEVTQTPSHQVTQMGQEVILRCVPISNHLYFYWYRQILGQKVEFLVSFYNNEISEKSEIFDDQFSVERPDGSNFTLKIRSTKLEDSAMYFCASREVILPYNEQFFGPGTRLTVL.

The chain is built from TRBV5-4 and TRBJ2-7; 12 bases are shared with TRBD2. The length of the CDR3 is 15 residues. V lost 2 bases, J lost 5 bases, and 5 bases stayed unmatched. Germline-derived CDR1 and CDR2 are SGHNT and YYREEE (reference sequence). Here the CDR3 DNA reads TGTGCCAGCAGCTTCACTAGCGGGGGGACCCACGAGCAGTACTTC. The encoded protein is CASSFTSGGTHEQYF.

The gene calls are TRBV30 and TRBJ2-1, with D perhaps matching TRBD2 (6 bases). The V gene lost 3 bases and the J gene lost 10 bases, with 13 bases spanning the gap. In germline, CDR1 is GTSNPN, CDR2 SVGIG (reference sequence). CDR3 length equals 12 residues. The chain's CDR3 is CAWRGLSREQFF. CDR3 coding DNA: TGTGCCTGGAGGGGACTCAGCAGGGAGCAGTTCTTC.

The V and J genes are TRBV7-2 and TRBJ1-5; D remains unclear. Germline CDR1 is SGHTA and CDR2 is FQGNSA. V lost 6 bases and J 1 base, leaving 13 bases between the germline ends. There are 15 residues in the CDR3. CDR3: CASRPALLSNQPQHF. The CDR3 coding sequence is TGTGCCAGCAGGCCGGCTTTGCTGAGCAATCAGCCCCAGCATTTT. The full variable domain, its missing parts supplied by reference TRBV7-2 and TRBJ1-5, is GAGVSQSPSNKVTEKGKDVELRCDPISGHTALYWYRQSLGQGLEFLIYFQGNSAPDKSGLPSDRFSAERTGGSVSTLTIQRTQQEDSAVYLCASRPALLSNQPQHFGDGTRLSIL.

The rearrangement joins TRBV20-1 to TRBJ2-2; TRBD2 matches at 7 bases. The CDR3 contains 14 residues. The V and J ends lost 4 bases and 4 bases, in that order; junction bases with no gene match: 6. Germline V lookup: CDR1 DFQATT, CDR2 SNEGSKA (reference sequence). DNA for the CDR3: TGCAGTGCTAAGAAGCCTAGCGGCACCGGGGAGCTGTTTTTT. Its translation: CSAKKPSGTGELFF.

The chain couples TRBV30 to TRBJ2-1, with a possible D match to TRBD2 (5 bases). Trimming pared 0 bases from V and 10 bases from J, leaving 13 bases between. The germline V gene encodes CDR1 GTSNPN and CDR2 SVGIG (reference sequence). CDR3 length: 13 amino acids. CDR3 bases: TGTGCCTGGAGTGTACGACTATCTGGCGAGCAGTTCTTC. Translating it yields CAWSVRLSGEQFF.

The chain is built from TRBV4-1 and TRBJ1-1, with no clear D. The CDR3 sequence is 14 residues long. Germline V lookup: CDR1 MGHRA, CDR2 YSYEKL. Trimming stripped 4 bases from V and 5 bases from J, with 14 bases between. The CDR3 spells CASSPRGVGTEAFF. CDR3 DNA: TGCGCCAGCAGCCCACGTGGGGTGGGAACTGAAGCTTTCTTT.

The genes are TRBV7-9 and TRBJ1-2; 9 nucleotides agree with TRBD1. CDR1 is SEHNR and CDR2 is FQNEAQ in the germline V gene (reference sequence). The V and J ends lost 3 bases and 8 bases, in that order; junction bases with no gene match: 10. This CDR3 comprises 15 residues. The CDR3 spells CASSFGPGQGGGYTF. The DNA for the CDR3 is TGTGCCAGCAGCTTCGGACCGGGACAGGGCGGCGGCTACACCTTC. Drawing the rest from reference TRBV7-9 and TRBJ1-2, the complete variable domain is DTGVSQNPRHKITKRGQNVTFRCDPISEHNRLYWYRQTLGQGPEFLTYFQNEAQLEKSRLLSDRFSAERPKGSFSTLEIQRTEQGDSAMYLCASSFGPGQGGGYTFGSGTRLTVV.